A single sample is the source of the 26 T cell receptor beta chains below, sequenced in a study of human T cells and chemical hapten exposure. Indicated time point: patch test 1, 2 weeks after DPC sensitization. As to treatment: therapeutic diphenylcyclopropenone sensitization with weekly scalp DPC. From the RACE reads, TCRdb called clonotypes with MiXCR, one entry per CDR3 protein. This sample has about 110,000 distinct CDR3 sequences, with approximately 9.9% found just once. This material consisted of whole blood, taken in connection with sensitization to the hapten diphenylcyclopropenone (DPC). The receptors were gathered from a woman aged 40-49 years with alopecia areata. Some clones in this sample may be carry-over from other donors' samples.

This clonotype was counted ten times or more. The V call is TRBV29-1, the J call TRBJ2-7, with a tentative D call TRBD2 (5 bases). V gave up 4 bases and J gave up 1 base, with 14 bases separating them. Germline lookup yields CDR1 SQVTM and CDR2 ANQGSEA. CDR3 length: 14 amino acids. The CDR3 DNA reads TGCAGCGTTGCCCTAGGACTTGCTTCCTACGAGCAGTACTTC. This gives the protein CSVALGLASYEQYF.

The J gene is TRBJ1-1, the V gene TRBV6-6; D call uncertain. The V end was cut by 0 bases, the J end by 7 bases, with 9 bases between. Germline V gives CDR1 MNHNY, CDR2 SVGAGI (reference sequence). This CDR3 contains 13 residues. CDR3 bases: TGTGCCAGCAGTTACTCCCCCGGCGGTGAAGCTTTCTTT. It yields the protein CASSYSPGGEAFF.

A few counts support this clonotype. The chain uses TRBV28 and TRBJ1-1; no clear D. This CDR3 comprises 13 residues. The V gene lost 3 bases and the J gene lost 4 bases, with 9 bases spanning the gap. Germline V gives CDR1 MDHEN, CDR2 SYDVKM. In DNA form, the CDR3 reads TGTGCCAGCAGTTTCACAGCCCCCACTGAAGCTTTCTTT. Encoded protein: CASSFTAPTEAFF.

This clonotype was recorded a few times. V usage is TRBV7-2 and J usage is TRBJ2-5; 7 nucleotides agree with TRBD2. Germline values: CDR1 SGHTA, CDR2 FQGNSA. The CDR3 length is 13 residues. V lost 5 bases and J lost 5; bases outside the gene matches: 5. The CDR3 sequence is CASSAGDGETQYF. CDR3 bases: TGTGCCAGCAGCGCGGGGGATGGGGAGACCCAGTACTTC.

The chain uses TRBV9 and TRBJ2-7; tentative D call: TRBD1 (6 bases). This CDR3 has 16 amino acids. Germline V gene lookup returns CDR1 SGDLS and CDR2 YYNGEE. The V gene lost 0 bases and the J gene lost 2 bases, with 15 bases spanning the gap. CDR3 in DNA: TGTGCCAGCAGCGTAGCTGGGCAGGGGTTCCCCTACGAGCAGTACTTC. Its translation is CASSVAGQGFPYEQYF. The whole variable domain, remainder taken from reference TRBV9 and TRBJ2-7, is DSGVTQTPKHLITATGQRVTLRCSPRSGDLSVYWYQQSLDQGLQFLIQYYNGEERAKGNILERFSAQQFPDLHSELNLSSLELGDSALYFCASSVAGQGFPYEQYFGPGTRLTVT.

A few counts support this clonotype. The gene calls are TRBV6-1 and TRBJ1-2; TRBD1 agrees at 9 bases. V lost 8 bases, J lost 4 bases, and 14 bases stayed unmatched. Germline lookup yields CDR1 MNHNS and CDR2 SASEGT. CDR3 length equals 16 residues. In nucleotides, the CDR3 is TGTGCCAGCCGGGAACAGGGGGCAGTTGCTCCCTATGGCTACACCTTC. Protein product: CASREQGAVAPYGYTF.

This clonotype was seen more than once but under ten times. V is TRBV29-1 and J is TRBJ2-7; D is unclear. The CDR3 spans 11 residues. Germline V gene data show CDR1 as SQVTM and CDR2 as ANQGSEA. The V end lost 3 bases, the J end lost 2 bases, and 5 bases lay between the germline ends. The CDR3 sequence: CSVESAYEQYF. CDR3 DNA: TGCAGCGTTGAGTCCGCCTACGAGCAGTACTTC.

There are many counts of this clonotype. The CDR3 DNA reads TGTGCCAGCAGTTTGCGGGGGCTGGGTGAAGCTTTCTTT. Encoded protein: CASSLRGLGEAFF. The chain uses TRBV28 and TRBJ1-1, with D tentatively TRBD1 (6 bases). Trimming removed 3 bases at V and 7 bases at J, with 12 bases between. From germline, CDR1 is MDHEN and CDR2 SYDVKM. The CDR3 runs 13 residues.

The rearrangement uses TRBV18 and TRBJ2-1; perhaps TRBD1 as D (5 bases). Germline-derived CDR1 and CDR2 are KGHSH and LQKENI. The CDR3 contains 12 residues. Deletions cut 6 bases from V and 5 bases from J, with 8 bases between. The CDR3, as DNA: TGTGCCAGCTCGGGGCAGAACAATGAGCAGTTCTTC. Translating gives CASSGQNNEQFF.

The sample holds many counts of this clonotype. The chain's CDR3 is CASGDLKGAEAFF. In DNA form, the CDR3 reads TGTGCCAGCGGGGACCTAAAAGGGGCTGAAGCTTTCTTT. This chain uses TRBV12-3 or TRBV12-4 with TRBJ1-1; weak D call: TRBD1 (5 bases). Trimming took 8 bases from V and 6 from J, leaving 16 bases between them. The CDR3 extends over 13 amino acids.

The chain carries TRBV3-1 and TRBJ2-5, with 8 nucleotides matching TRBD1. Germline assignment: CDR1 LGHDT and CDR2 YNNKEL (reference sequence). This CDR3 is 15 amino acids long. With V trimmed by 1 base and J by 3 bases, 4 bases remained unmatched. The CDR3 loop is CASSQGPQGEETQYF. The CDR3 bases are TGTGCCAGCAGCCAAGGACCACAGGGGGAAGAGACCCAGTACTTC.

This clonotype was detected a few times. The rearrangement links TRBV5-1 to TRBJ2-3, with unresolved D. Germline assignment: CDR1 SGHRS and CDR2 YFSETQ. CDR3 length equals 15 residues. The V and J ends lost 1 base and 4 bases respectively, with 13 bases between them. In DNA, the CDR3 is TGCGCCAGCAGCTTGACCCAAAGCAACCCAGATACGCAGTATTTT. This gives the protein CASSLTQSNPDTQYF.

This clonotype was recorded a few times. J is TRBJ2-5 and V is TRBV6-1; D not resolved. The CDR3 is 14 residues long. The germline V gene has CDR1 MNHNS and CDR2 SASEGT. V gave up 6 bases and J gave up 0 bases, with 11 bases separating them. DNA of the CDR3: TGTGCCAGCAGGGATGGGCCGTACCAAGAGACCCAGTACTTC. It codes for CASRDGPYQETQYF.

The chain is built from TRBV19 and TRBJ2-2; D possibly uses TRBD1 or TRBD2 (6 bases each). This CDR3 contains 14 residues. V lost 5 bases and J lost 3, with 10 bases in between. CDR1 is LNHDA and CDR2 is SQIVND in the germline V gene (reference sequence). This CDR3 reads CASSEGGYTGELFF. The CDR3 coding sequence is TGTGCCAGTAGTGAGGGGGGCTACACCGGGGAGCTGTTTTTT.

The CDR3 here is CSARDGTGSLYEQYF. The CDR3, as DNA: TGCAGTGCTAGAGATGGAACGGGTTCCCTCTACGAGCAGTACTTC. The chain is built from TRBV20-1 and TRBJ2-7; D uncertain. The CDR3 has 15 amino acids. The germline V gene has CDR1 DFQATT and CDR2 SNEGSKA (reference sequence). V was cut by 0 bases and J by 3 bases, with 15 bases left in between.

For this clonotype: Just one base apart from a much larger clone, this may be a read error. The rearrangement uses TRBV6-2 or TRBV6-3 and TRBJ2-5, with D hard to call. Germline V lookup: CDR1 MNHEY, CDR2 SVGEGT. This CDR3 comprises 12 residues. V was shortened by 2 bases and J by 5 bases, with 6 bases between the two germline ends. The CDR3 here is CASSYGVETQYF. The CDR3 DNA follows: TGTGCCAGCAGTTACGGGGTGGAGACCCAGTACTTC.

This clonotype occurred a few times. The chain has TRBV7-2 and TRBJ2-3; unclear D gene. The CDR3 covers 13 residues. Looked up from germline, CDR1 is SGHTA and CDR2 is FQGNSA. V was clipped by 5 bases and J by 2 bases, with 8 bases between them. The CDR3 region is CASSLRLTDTQYF. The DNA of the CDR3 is TGTGCCAGCAGCCTGCGACTCACAGATACGCAGTATTTT.

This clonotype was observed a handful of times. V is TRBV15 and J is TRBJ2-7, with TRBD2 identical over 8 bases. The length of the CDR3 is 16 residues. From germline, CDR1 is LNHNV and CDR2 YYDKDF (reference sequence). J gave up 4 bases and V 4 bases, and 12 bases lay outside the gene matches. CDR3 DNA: TGTGCCACCAGCATATCAGCCCTAGCGGGTTCATACGAGCAGTACTTC. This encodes CATSISALAGSYEQYF.

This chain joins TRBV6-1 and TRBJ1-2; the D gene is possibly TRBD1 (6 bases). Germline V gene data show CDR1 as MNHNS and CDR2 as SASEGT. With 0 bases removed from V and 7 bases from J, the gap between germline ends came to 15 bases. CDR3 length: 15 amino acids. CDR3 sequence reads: CASSEALTGPGGYTF. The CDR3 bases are TGTGCCAGCAGTGAAGCCCTGACAGGTCCGGGTGGCTACACCTTC.

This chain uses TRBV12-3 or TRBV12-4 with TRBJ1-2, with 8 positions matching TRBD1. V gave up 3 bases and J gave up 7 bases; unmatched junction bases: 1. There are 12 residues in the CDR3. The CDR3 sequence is CASSFGQGGYTF. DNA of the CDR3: TGTGCCAGCAGTTTCGGACAGGGTGGCTACACCTTC.

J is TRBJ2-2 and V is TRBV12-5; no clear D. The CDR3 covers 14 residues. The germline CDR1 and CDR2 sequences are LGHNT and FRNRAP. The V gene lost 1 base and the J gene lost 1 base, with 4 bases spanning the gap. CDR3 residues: CASGLGGNTGELFF. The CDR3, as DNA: TGTGCTAGTGGTTTGGGTGGGAACACCGGGGAGCTGTTTTTT.

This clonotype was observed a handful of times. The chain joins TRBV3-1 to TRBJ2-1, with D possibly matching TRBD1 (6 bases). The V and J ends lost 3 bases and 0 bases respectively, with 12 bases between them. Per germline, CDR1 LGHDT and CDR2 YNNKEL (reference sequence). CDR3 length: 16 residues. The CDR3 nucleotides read TGTGCCAGCAGCCAGACAGGCCCGAGCTCCTACAATGAGCAGTTCTTC. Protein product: CASSQTGPSSYNEQFF.

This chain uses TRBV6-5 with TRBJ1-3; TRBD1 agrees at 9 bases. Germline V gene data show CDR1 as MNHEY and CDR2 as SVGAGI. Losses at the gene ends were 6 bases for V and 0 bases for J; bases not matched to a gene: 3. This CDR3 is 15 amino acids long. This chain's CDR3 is CASRTTGGSGNTIYF. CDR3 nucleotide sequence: TGTGCCAGCAGAACGACAGGGGGCTCTGGAAACACCATATATTTT.

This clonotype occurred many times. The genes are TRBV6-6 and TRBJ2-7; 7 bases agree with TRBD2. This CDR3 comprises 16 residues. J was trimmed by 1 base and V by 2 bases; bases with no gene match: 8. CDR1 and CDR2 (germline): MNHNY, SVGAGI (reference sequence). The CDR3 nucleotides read TGTGCCAGCAGTTACGTCTCTAGCGGATTGTCCTACGAGCAGTACTTC. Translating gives CASSYVSSGLSYEQYF.

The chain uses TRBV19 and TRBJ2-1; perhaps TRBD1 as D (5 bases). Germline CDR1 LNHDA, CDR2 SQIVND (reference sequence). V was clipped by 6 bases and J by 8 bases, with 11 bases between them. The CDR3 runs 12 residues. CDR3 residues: CASRGPPDEQFF. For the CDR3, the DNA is TGTGCCAGTAGGGGGCCCCCGGATGAGCAGTTCTTC.

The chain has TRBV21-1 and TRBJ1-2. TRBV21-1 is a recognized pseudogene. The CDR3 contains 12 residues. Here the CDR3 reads CASSKEIDSCTF. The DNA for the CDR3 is TGTGCCAGCAGCAAAGAAATCGACTCTTGCACCTTC.